This paragraph reports one T cell receptor (beta chain). The sample originates from a study of blood T cell repertoires in COVID-19. Assay: immunoSEQ multiplex PCR; the TCRdb copy retains only in-frame clones and omits some. The sample includes some 45,000 clones, approximately 80% of them seen just once. Germline CDR1 SGHTA, CDR2 FQGTGA. CDR3 length: 15 residues. V was pared by 1 base and J by 6 bases, with 6 bases of the junction left unmatched. The receptor's source is a man between 65 and 85 years old with active or convalescent COVID-19. The genes are TRBV7-3 and TRBJ2-1; TRBD2 aligns across 7 bases. Sequenced: peripheral blood. The CDR3 protein is CASSLMAGVSNEQFF. CDR3 sequence (DNA): TGTGCCAGCAGCTTAATGGCGGGGGTAAGCAATGAGCAGTTCTTC.